This T cell receptor beta chain was identified in a study of regulatory T cells in long-lasting Graves disease. Study overall: Duration of antithyroid drug therapy among newly diagnosed Graves' patients was under 3 months.

Described time point: newly diagnosed GD, antithyroid drugs for less than 3 months. With RNA extracted from PBMCs as input, the TCR library was made. CDR1 and CDR2 (germline): SNHLY, FYNNEI. V lost 5 bases and J 1 base, leaving 14 bases between the germline ends. The CDR3 is 15 amino acids. Many counts were recorded for this clonotype. Its antigen remains unknown. Whole-study results and caveats: Segments TRBV28, TRBJ1-2 and TRBJ2-5 showed preferential usage in persistent disease.

Both iRepertoire HTBI primers and Arm-PCR of CDR3 regions were used to build the TCR beta libraries. In the original analysis: Samples jointly harbored about 63 TRBV and over 11 TRBJ segments. One entry per CDR3 protein, called by TCRdb with MiXCR from the multiplex PCR reads. TCRdb assigned the V and J calls; the authors' analysis was not used. The sample has 350,000 to 500,000 distinct CDR3 sequences; roughly 15% are singletons. The same specimen was also included in a second study, on T cells in Graves' hyperthyroidism and ophthalmopathy. Turning to that study: A first-round RT-PCR of the TCR CDR3 used the HTBI primer set.

The chain uses TRBV2 and TRBJ1-1; tentative D call: TRBD1 (6 bases). The sample here was peripheral blood mononuclear cells (PBMCs), taken at new diagnosis, from a patient treated with antithyroid drugs. This clonotype was sampled from a woman aged 30 to 39 with Graves disease. The CDR3 region is CASSTQGLTNTEAFF. The CDR3 nucleotides are TGTGCCAGCAGTACACAGGGATTGACGAACACTGAAGCTTTCTTT.